This passage covers 11 T cell receptor beta chains from one sample sequenced in a study of shared clonotypes between healthy human individuals. The naive CD8 subset, CD45RO-negative cells positively selected for CCR7, excluded terminally differentiated effector memory CD45RA+ cells. TCRdb's table, derived via immunoSEQ multiplex PCR, lists solely in-frame clones and lacks some. The sample consists of around 2.1 million clones, around 93% of them appearing once. Specimen: naive CD8+ T cells from PBMCs. These TCRs come from a man aged 18 to 30 in good health. Some clones in this sample may be carry-over from other donors' samples.

This clone was recorded once. The chain carries TRBV7-8 and TRBJ2-5; D possibly matches TRBD1 or TRBD2 (6 bases each). The germline V gene encodes CDR1 SGHVS and CDR2 FQNEAQ. CDR3 size: 14 residues. The ends were cut back, 5 bases at V and 5 bases at J, with 15 bases in the middle. CDR3 nucleotide sequence: TGTGCCAGCAGCCCACCCGGGGGCCGGGAGACCCAGTACTTC. The encoded protein is CASSPPGGRETQYF.

This clone was recorded only once. The chain links TRBV27 to TRBJ2-7, with a tentative D call TRBD2 (6 bases). The CDR3 totals 15 residues. The germline CDR1 and CDR2 sequences are MNHEY and SMNVEV (reference sequence). Trimming cost V 6 bases and J 0 bases, with 15 bases left between them. The CDR3 loop is CASSLSGDNSYEQYF. For the CDR3, the DNA is TGTGCCAGCAGCCTCTCGGGGGATAACTCCTACGAGCAGTACTTC.

The chain recombines TRBV10-2 with TRBJ2-5, with 8 nucleotides matching TRBD2. Per germline, CDR1 WSHSY and CDR2 SAAADI. The CDR3 length is 13 residues. After removal of 8 bases from V and 4 bases from J, the junction contained 6 bases not matched to a gene. The CDR3 sequence is CASRNGRGETQYF. CDR3 nucleotides: TGCGCCAGCCGGAACGGGAGGGGAGAGACCCAGTACTTC.

The chain employs TRBV7-6 and TRBJ2-7, with 9 bases that match TRBD2. This CDR3 region has 14 residues. J was trimmed by 4 bases and V by 5 bases; bases with no gene match: 6. Germline-derived CDR1 and CDR2 are SGHVS and FNYEAQ. CDR3 bases: TGTGCCAGCAGCCCCGGGACTAGCAGTTACGAGCAGTACTTC. Amino acids: CASSPGTSSYEQYF.

In regard to this clone: Other nucleotide sequences from this sample produce the same CDR3. The chain uses TRBV28 and TRBJ2-7; 9 nucleotides match TRBD1. V shed 6 bases and J 3 bases; nucleotides not matched to a gene: 3. Germline assignment: CDR1 MDHEN and CDR2 SYDVKM. There are 13 residues in the CDR3. Written as DNA, the CDR3 is TGTGCCAGCAGACGGACAGGGGACTACGAGCAGTACTTC. It yields the protein CASRRTGDYEQYF.

CDR3 region: CAWNTGVEQYF. The CDR3 nucleotides read TGTGCCTGGAATACAGGGGTCGAGCAGTACTTC. The rearrangement uses TRBV30 and TRBJ2-5; TRBD1 agrees at 7 bases. The J call may be wrong; the DNA end is better matched by TRBJ2-7. CDR1 is GTSNPN and CDR2 is SVGIG in the germline V gene (reference sequence). The CDR3 is 11 amino acids.

This sequence joins TRBV5-1 and TRBJ2-3; the D gene could be TRBD1 or TRBD2 (6 bases each). CDR1 and CDR2 (germline): SGHRS, YFSETQ. This CDR3 contains 17 residues. The ends were cut back, 6 bases at V and 2 bases at J, with 22 bases in the middle. CDR3 in DNA: TGCGCCAGCACTCTCATCGGGGGCGGGTCGCTCACAGATACGCAGTATTTT. Residues: CASTLIGGGSLTDTQYF. The whole variable domain, filled in from reference TRBV5-1 and TRBJ2-3, reads KAGVTQTPRYLIKTRGQQVTLSCSPISGHRSVSWYQQTPGQGLQFLFEYFSETQRNKGNFPGRFSGRQFSNSRSEMNVSTLELGDSALYLCASTLIGGGSLTDTQYFGPGTRLTVL.

The genes are TRBV29-1 and TRBJ2-7; D call uncertain. Trimming stripped 4 bases from V and 2 bases from J, with 6 bases between. The CDR3 length is 11 residues. CDR1 SQVTM and CDR2 ANQGSEA come from the germline V gene. The chain's CDR3 is CSVVWAYEQYF. CDR3 DNA sequence: TGCAGCGTTGTATGGGCCTACGAGCAGTACTTC.

The CDR3 reads CASSQVAREGPINEQFF. The CDR3 DNA follows: TGCGCCAGCAGCCAAGTGGCGCGGGAGGGCCCGATCAATGAGCAGTTCTTC. The chain combines TRBV4-1 with TRBJ2-1; 9 bases fit TRBD2. Germline V gene sequence: CDR1 MGHRA, CDR2 YSYEKL. Germline trimming cut 1 base from V and 6 bases from J; bases unmatched to any gene: 10. This CDR3 contains 17 residues.

In its sample, this clone was seen once. This sequence joins TRBV13 and TRBJ2-7; TRBD2 matches at 9 bases. This CDR3 is built from 14 residues. The V gene's germline CDR1 is PRHDT and CDR2 FYEKMQ (reference sequence). V lost 5 bases to trimming and J lost 2 bases; unmatched junction nucleotides: 4. The CDR3 nucleotides are TGTGCCAGCAGCCCTAGCGGGACCACCTACGAGCAGTACTTC. It encodes CASSPSGTTYEQYF.

The genes are TRBV30 and TRBJ2-6; D unresolved. The CDR3 is 16 amino acids. Germline assignment: CDR1 GTSNPN and CDR2 SVGIG (reference sequence). Trimming removed 4 bases from V and 0 bases from J, with 13 bases in between. The chain's CDR3 is CAWIGVRASGANVLTF. The CDR3 nucleotides are TGTGCCTGGATTGGGGTAAGGGCCTCTGGGGCCAACGTCCTGACTTTC.